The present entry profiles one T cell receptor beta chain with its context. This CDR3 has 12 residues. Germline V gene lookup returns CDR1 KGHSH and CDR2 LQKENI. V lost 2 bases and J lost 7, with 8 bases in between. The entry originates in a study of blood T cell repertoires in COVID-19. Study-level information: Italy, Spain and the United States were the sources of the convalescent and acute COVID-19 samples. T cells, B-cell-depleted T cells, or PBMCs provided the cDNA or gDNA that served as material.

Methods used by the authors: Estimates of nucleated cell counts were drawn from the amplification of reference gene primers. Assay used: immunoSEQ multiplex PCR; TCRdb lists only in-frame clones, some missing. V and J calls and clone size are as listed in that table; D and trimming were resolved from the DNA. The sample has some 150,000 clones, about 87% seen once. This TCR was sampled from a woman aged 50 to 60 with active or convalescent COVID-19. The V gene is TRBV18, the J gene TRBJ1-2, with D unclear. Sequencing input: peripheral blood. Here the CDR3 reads CASSPEGLGYTF. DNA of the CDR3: TGTGCCAGCTCACCAGAGGGTCTTGGCTACACCTTC.